Given below is one TCR beta chain in context. What it recognizes is unknown. At the DNA level, this CDR3 is encoded by other sequences in the same sample as well. The record originates from a study of shared clonotypes between healthy human individuals. Across the study: The donors, a couple of women and a few men, were aged 18 to 49. Three plates were used per donor for CD4 naive, three for CD4 memory, two for CD8 naive and one for CD8 memory.

Study conclusions and caveats: Richness estimates generally favored naive over memory subsets.

The method was immunoSEQ multiplex PCR; TCRdb's version includes in-frame clones alone and lacks a portion of them. The top ten hold less than 0.3% of the sample, which has roughly 770,000 clones, roughly 96% seen once. The germline gives CDR1 MNHEY, CDR2 SMNVEV (reference sequence). Deletions cut 4 bases from V and 4 bases from J, with 14 bases between. The CDR3 spans 14 residues. CD45RO-negative, CCR7-positively selected cells formed the naive CD8 fraction, excluding terminally differentiated effector memory CD45RA+ cells. The sequence came from a man aged 25-40 years in good health. The chain couples TRBV27 to TRBJ2-7; D is possibly TRBD1 (6 bases). Specimen: naive CD8+ T cells sorted from blood. DNA of the CDR3: TGTGCCAGCAGTTCGACAGGCCGGGCATACGAGCAGTACTTC. It codes for CASSSTGRAYEQYF.